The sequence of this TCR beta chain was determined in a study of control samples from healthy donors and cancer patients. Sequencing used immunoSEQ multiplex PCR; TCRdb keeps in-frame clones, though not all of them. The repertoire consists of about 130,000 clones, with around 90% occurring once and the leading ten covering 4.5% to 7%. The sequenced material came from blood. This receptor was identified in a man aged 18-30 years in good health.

The CDR3 reads CASSSFTENIQYF. For the CDR3, the DNA is TGTGCCAGCAGCTCATTTACAGAAAACATTCAGTACTTC. The chain carries TRBV7-2 and TRBJ2-4; D ambiguous. The CDR3 extends over 13 amino acids. From germline, CDR1 is SGHTA and CDR2 FQGNSA. V lost 4 bases and J 5 bases, leaving 9 bases between the germline ends.